The 9 T cell receptor beta chains given below trace back to one sample, sequenced in a study of T cell changes during pregnancy in multiple sclerosis. The method was immunoSEQ multiplex PCR; TCRdb's version includes in-frame clones alone and lacks a portion of them. The table shows about 42,000 clones, with 80% to 90% occurring only once. Sequencing was performed on CD4+ T cells from peripheral blood mononuclear cells, taken before pregnancy. The receptor set was obtained from a female donor with multiple sclerosis, enrolled in a pregnancy study.

A single count supports this clone. The chain employs TRBV6-5 and TRBJ1-2, with D uncertain. Per the germline V gene, CDR1 is MNHEY and CDR2 is SVGAGI. V was trimmed by 5 bases and J by 4 bases, leaving 17 bases between them. The CDR3 spans 15 residues. The CDR3 region is CASSPREALGYGYTF. CDR3 in DNA: TGTGCCAGCAGTCCGCGCGAGGCCTTAGGCTATGGCTACACCTTC.

The J gene is TRBJ2-7, the V gene TRBV19, with D possibly TRBD1 on 6 matching bases. In germline, CDR1 is LNHDA, CDR2 SQIVND (reference sequence). Deletions cut 4 bases from V and 7 bases from J, with 14 bases between. There are 13 residues in the CDR3. The CDR3 loop reads CASSKTGSGEQYF. The CDR3 DNA is TGTGCCAGTAGTAAAACAGGGTCGGGAGAGCAGTACTTC.

The chain uses TRBV30 and TRBJ1-3; the D gene is possibly TRBD1 (6 bases). The CDR3 extends over 17 amino acids. Trimming removed 0 bases from V and 0 bases from J, with 15 bases in between. Per the germline V gene, CDR1 is GTSNPN and CDR2 is SVGIG (reference sequence). CDR3: CAWSVSGAFLSGNTIYF. The CDR3 DNA reads TGTGCCTGGAGTGTATCAGGGGCCTTCCTCTCTGGAAACACCATATATTTT.

V is TRBV7-6 and J is TRBJ1-5; 8 nucleotides match TRBD1. There are 15 residues in the CDR3. Trimming removed 5 bases from V and 6 bases from J; junction bases left unmatched: 9. Germline V gene sequence: CDR1 SGHVS, CDR2 FNYEAQ. CDR3 sequence (DNA): TGTGCCAGCAGCCCCGGACAGGGAGGAGGTCAGCCCCAGCATTTT. It specifies CASSPGQGGGQPQHF.

The V and J genes are TRBV10-3 and TRBJ2-1, with 13 bases matching TRBD2. The CDR3 runs 16 residues. With 3 bases clipped from V and 4 bases from J, the junction kept 3 bases outside the gene matches. Germline CDR1 is ENHRY and CDR2 is SYGVKD. In DNA form, the CDR3 reads TGTGCCATCAGTGAAACTAGCGGGGGGGCTTACAATGAGCAGTTCTTC. This encodes CAISETSGGAYNEQFF.

The rearrangement joins TRBV7-8 to TRBJ2-7; D is unresolved. There are 14 residues in the CDR3. CDR1 is SGHVS, CDR2 FQNEAQ, per germline. Trimming pared 2 bases from V and 2 bases from J, leaving 10 bases between. CDR3 sequence (DNA): TGTGCCAGCAGCTTAAGCCTAGAACCCTACGAGCAGTACTTC. Amino acids: CASSLSLEPYEQYF.

This clone was seen repeatedly, ten times or more. V usage is TRBV7-8 and J usage is TRBJ1-4, with D tentatively TRBD1 (5 bases). This CDR3 is built from 16 residues. Germline V CDR1 and CDR2: SGHVS, FQNEAQ. V was pared by 4 bases and J by 4 bases, with 16 bases between. The CDR3 protein is CASSSNRQLLNEKLFF. The CDR3 DNA is TGTGCCAGCAGCTCAAACAGACAGCTACTTAATGAAAAACTGTTTTTT.

The chain links TRBV9 to TRBJ2-5; possible D gene TRBD2, 6 bases. In germline, CDR1 is SGDLS, CDR2 YYNGEE. The CDR3 spans 16 residues. Trimming shortened V by 2 bases and J by 3 bases, and 17 bases separated the two germline ends. CDR3 loop: CASSVGGFVPEETQYF. In DNA, the CDR3 is TGTGCCAGCAGCGTTGGAGGGTTCGTCCCCGAAGAGACCCAGTACTTC.

The chain couples TRBV10-3 to TRBJ1-4; TRBD1 agrees at 7 bases. Looked up from germline, CDR1 is ENHRY and CDR2 is SYGVKD. The CDR3 is 15 residues long. Trimming cost V 0 bases and J 3 bases; bases outside gene matches: 1. The CDR3 protein is CAISESGQPNEKLFF. In nucleotides, the CDR3 is TGTGCCATCAGTGAGTCGGGACAGCCTAATGAAAAACTGTTTTTT.